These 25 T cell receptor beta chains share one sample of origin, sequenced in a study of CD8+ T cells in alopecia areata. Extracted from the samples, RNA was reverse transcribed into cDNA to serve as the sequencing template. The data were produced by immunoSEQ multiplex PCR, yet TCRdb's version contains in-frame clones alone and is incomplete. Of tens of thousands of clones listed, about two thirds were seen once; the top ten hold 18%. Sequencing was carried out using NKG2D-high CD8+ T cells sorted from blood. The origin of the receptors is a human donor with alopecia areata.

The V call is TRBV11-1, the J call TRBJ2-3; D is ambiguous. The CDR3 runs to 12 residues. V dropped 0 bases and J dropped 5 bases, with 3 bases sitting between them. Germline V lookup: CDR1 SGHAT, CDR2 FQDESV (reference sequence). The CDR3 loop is CASSLAVDTQYF. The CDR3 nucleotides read TGTGCCAGCAGCTTAGCCGTAGATACGCAGTATTTT.

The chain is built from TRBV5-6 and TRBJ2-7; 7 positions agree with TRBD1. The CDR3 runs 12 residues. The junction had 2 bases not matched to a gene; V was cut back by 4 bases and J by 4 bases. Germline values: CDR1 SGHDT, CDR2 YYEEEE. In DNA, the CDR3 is TGTGCCAGCAGCACAGGGGCTTACGAGCAGTACTTC. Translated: CASSTGAYEQYF.

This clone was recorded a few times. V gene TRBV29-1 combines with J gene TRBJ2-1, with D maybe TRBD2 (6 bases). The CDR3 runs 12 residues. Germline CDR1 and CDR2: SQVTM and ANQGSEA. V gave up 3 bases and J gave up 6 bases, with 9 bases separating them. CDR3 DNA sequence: TGCAGCGTTGACAGGGACTCCAATGAGCAGTTCTTC. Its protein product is CSVDRDSNEQFF.

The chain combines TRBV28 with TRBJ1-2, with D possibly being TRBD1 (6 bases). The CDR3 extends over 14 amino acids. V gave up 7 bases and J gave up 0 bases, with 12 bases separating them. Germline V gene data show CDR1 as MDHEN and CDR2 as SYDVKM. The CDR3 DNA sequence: TGTGCCAGCAACCCGACAGGCACTAACTATGGCTACACCTTC. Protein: CASNPTGTNYGYTF.

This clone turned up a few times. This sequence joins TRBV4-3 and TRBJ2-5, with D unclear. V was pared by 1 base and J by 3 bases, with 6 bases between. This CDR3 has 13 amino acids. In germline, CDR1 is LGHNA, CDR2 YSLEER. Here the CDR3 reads CASSQGSEETQYF. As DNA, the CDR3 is TGCGCCAGCAGCCAAGGCTCTGAAGAGACCCAGTACTTC.

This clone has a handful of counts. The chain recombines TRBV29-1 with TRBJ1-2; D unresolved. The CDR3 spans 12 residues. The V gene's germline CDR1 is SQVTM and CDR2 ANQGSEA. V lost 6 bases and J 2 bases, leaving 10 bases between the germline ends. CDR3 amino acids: CSVAGNNYGYTF. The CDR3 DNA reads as TGCAGCGTAGCCGGGAACAACTATGGCTACACCTTC.

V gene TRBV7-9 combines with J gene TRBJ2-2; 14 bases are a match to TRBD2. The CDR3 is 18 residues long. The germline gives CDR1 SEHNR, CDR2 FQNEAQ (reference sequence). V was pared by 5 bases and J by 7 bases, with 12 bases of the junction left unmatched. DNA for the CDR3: TGTGCCAGCAGCCCCAGACTAGCGGGAGGGCCGATGGTCGGGGAGCTGTTTTTT. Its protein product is CASSPRLAGGPMVGELFF.

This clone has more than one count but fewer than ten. CDR3 region: CSVEEGGGYTF. CDR3 bases: TGCAGCGTTGAAGAGGGTGGAGGCTACACCTTC. The chain links TRBV29-1 to TRBJ1-2, with unresolved D. V lost 0 bases, J lost 8 bases, and 7 bases lay in between. Germline V gives CDR1 SQVTM, CDR2 ANQGSEA. This CDR3 comprises 11 residues.

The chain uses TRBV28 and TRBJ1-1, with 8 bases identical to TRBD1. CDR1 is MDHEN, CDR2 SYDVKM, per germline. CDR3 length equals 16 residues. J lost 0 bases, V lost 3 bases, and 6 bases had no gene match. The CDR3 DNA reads TGTGCCAGCAGTTTGCTCAGGGGGCCTATGAACACTGAAGCTTTCTTT. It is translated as CASSLLRGPMNTEAFF.

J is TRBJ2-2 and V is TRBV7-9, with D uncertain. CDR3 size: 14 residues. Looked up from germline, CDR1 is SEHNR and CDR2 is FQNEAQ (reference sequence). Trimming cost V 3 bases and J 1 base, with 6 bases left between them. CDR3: CASSFPGNTGELFF. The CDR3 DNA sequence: TGTGCCAGCAGCTTCCCAGGGAACACCGGGGAGCTGTTTTTT.

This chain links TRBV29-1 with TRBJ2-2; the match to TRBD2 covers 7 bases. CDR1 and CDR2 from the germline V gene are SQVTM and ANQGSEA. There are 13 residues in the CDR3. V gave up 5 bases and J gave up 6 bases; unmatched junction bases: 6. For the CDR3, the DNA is TGCAGCGTTAGAGGACTAGGGGCCGGGGAGCTGTTTTTT. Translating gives CSVRGLGAGELFF.

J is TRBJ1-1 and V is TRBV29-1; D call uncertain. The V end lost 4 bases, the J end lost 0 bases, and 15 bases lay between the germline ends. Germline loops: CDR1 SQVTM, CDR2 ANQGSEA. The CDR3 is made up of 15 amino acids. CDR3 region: CSVVLYVEMNTEAFF. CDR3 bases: TGCAGCGTTGTCTTGTACGTTGAAATGAACACTGAAGCTTTCTTT.

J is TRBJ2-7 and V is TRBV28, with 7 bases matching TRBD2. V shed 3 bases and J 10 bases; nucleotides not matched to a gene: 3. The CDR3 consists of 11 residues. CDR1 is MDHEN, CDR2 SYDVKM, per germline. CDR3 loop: CASSFGRYQYF. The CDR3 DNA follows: TGTGCCAGCAGTTTCGGGAGGTACCAGTACTTC.

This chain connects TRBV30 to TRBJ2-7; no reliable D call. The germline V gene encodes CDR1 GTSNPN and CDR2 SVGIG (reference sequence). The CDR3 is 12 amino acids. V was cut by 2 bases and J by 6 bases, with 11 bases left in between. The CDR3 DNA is TGTGCCTGGAGTCGTCCGGCCCGCGAGCAGTACTTC. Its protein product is CAWSRPAREQYF.

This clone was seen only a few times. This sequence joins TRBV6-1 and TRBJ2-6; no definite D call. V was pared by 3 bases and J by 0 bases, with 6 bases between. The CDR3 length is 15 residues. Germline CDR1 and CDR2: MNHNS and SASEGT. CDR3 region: CASSDLLSGANVLTF. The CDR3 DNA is TGTGCCAGCAGTGATCTGCTCTCTGGGGCCAACGTCCTGACTTTC.

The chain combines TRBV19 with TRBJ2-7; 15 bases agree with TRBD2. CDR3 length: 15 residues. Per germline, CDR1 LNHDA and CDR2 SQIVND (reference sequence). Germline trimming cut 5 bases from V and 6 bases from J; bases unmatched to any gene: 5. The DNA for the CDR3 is TGTGCCAGTAGTGTGGGACTAGCGGGAGGCAGCGAGCAGTACTTC. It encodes CASSVGLAGGSEQYF.

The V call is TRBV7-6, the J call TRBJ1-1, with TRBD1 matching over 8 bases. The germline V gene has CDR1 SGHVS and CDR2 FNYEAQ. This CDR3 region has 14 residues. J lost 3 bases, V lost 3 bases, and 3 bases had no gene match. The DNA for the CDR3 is TGTGCCAGCAGCTTGGGACAGGCGGACACTGAAGCTTTCTTT. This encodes CASSLGQADTEAFF.

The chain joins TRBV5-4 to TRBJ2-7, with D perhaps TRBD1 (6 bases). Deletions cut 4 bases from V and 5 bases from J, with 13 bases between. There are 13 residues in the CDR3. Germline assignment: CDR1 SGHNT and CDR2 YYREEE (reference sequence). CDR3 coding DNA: TGTGCCAGCAGCGGGCGGACAGCTGACGAGCAGTACTTC. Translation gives CASSGRTADEQYF.

The CDR3 DNA is TGTGCCAGCAGACAGGGGGCTAGCGATGAGCAGTTCTTC. It encodes CASRQGASDEQFF. The chain is built from TRBV6-1 and TRBJ2-1; 9 nucleotides match TRBD1. Germline CDR1 MNHNS, CDR2 SASEGT. CDR3 size: 13 residues. J lost 8 bases, V lost 6 bases, and 5 bases had no gene match.

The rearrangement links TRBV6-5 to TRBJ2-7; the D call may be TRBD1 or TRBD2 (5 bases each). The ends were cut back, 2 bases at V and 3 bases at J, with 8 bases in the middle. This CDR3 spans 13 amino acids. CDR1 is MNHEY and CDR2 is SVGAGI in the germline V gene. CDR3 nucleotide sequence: TGTGCCAGCAGTTACAGGGACGTCTACGAGCAGTACTTC. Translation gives CASSYRDVYEQYF.

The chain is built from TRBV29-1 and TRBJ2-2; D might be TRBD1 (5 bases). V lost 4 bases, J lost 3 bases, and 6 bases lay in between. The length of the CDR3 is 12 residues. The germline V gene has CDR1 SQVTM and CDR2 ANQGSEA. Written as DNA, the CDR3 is TGCAGCGTTGCAGGGTACACCGGGGAGCTGTTTTTT. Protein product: CSVAGYTGELFF.

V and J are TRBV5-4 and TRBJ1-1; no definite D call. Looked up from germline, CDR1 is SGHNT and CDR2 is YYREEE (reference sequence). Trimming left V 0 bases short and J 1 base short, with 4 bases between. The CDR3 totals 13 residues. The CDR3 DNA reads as TGTGCCAGCAGCTTGGCGGGGAACACTGAAGCTTTCTTT. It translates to CASSLAGNTEAFF.

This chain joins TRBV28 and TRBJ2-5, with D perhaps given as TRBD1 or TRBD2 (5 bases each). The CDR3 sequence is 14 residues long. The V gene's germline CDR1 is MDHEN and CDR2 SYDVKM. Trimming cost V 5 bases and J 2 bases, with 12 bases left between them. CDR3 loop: CASSPGRTQETQYF. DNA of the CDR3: TGTGCCAGCAGTCCGGGACGAACACAAGAGACCCAGTACTTC.

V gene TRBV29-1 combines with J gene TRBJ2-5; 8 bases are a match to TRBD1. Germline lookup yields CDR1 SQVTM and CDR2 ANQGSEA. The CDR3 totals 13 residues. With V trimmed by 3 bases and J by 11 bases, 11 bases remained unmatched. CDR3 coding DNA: TGCAGCGTTGAGGACAGGGAAACGGAGGAGCAGTACTTC. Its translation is CSVEDRETEEQYF.

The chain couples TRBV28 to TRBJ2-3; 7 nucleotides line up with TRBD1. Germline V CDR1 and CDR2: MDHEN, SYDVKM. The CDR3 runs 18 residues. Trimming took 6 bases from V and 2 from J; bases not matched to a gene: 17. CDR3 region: CASSQPSTGNNPTDTQYF. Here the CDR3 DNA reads TGTGCCAGCAGCCAGCCCTCGACAGGGAATAACCCCACAGATACGCAGTATTTT.